Each of the 30 T cell receptor beta chains below was sequenced from the same sample in a study of T cells in localized non-small cell lung cancer. The table came from immunoSEQ multiplex PCR; TCRdb's copy has only in-frame clones and leaves some out. This table has around 25,000 clones, around 90% appearing once. The source was peripheral blood, collected before any cancer treatment. These receptors all stem from a man between 40 and 70 years old with stage III squamous cell lung carcinoma.

The chain combines TRBV6-1 with TRBJ2-5; 10 bases are a match to TRBD1. V was clipped by 7 bases and J by 4 bases; unmatched bases: 9. The CDR3 loop spans 15 amino acids. Germline V gene data show CDR1 as MNHNS and CDR2 as SASEGT. In nucleotides, the CDR3 is TGTGCCAGCAACCTGGGACAGGGGCGCCGAGAGACCCAGTACTTC. The encoded protein is CASNLGQGRRETQYF.

The chain uses TRBV2 and TRBJ2-1, with 10 nucleotides matching TRBD2. J gave up 2 bases and V 4 bases, and 5 bases lay outside the gene matches. This CDR3 region has 16 residues. Germline V gene lookup returns CDR1 SNHLY and CDR2 FYNNEI. The CDR3, as DNA: TGTGCCAGCAGTGTATGGACTAGCGGCCCCTACAATGAGCAGTTCTTC. This gives the protein CASSVWTSGPYNEQFF.

J is TRBJ1-4 and V is TRBV30; 9 nucleotides align to TRBD1. J gave up 9 bases and V 4 bases, and 3 bases lay outside the gene matches. The CDR3 is made up of 12 amino acids. From germline, CDR1 is GTSNPN and CDR2 SVGIG (reference sequence). CDR3 sequence reads: CAWKTGGKKLFF. The CDR3 nucleotides read TGTGCCTGGAAAACAGGGGGCAAAAAACTGTTTTTT.

The chain joins TRBV7-2 to TRBJ2-1; 10 bases align to TRBD2. Per the germline V gene, CDR1 is SGHTA and CDR2 is FQGNSA. V lost 2 bases to trimming and J lost 7 bases; unmatched junction nucleotides: 8. The length of the CDR3 is 16 residues. CDR3 region: CASSLWVASGSNEQFF. For the CDR3, the DNA is TGTGCCAGCAGCTTATGGGTCGCTAGCGGGAGTAATGAGCAGTTCTTC.

J is TRBJ2-7 and V is TRBV19; D is possibly TRBD1 or TRBD2 (5 bases each). The V gene's germline CDR1 is LNHDA and CDR2 SQIVND (reference sequence). This CDR3 has 15 residues. V was trimmed by 1 base and J by 3 bases, leaving 13 bases between them. The CDR3 loop is CASSIVGDGGYEQYF. The CDR3 bases are TGTGCCAGTAGTATAGTGGGGGACGGAGGCTACGAGCAGTACTTC.

Only a few counts were recorded for this clone. This chain joins TRBV6-1 and TRBJ1-2, with TRBD1 matching over 10 bases. Germline-derived CDR1 and CDR2 are MNHNS and SASEGT. V trimming: 7 bases; J trimming: 4 bases; junction bases outside the gene matches: 6. CDR3 size: 14 residues. CDR3 sequence reads: CASTIGTGVYGYTF. The CDR3 nucleotides read TGTGCCAGCACTATCGGGACAGGGGTCTATGGCTACACCTTC.

The chain recombines TRBV2 with TRBJ1-2; maybe TRBD1 (6 bases). The CDR3 totals 13 residues. The germline CDR1 and CDR2 sequences are SNHLY and FYNNEI. Trimming stripped 3 bases from V and 4 bases from J, with 9 bases between. This CDR3 is CASSEGGAYGYTF. The CDR3 DNA follows: TGTGCCAGCAGTGAGGGGGGGGCCTATGGCTACACCTTC. Together with reference TRBV2 and TRBJ1-2, the CDR3 gives the full variable domain: EPEVTQTPSHQVTQMGQEVILRCVPISNHLYFYWYRQILGQKVEFLVSFYNNEISEKSEIFDDQFSVERPDGSNFTLKIRSTKLEDSAMYFCASSEGGAYGYTFGSGTRLTVV.

This sequence joins TRBV5-1 and TRBJ2-7; 8 bases line up with TRBD1. The CDR3 is 14 amino acids. Trimming cost V 6 bases and J 1 base; bases outside gene matches: 6. Germline-derived CDR1 and CDR2 are SGHRS and YFSETQ. As DNA, the CDR3 is TGCGCCAGCACCTTAGGGACAGGATCCTACGAGCAGTACTTC. It yields the protein CASTLGTGSYEQYF.

V usage is TRBV10-3 and J usage is TRBJ2-2, with 8 bases fitting TRBD1. V gave up 2 bases and J gave up 4 bases; unmatched junction bases: 6. The CDR3 totals 16 residues. Germline values: CDR1 ENHRY, CDR2 SYGVKD. CDR3 amino acids: CAISERQGASTGELFF. The DNA of the CDR3 is TGTGCCATCAGTGAGCGTCAGGGGGCGAGCACCGGGGAGCTGTTTTTT.

The chain links TRBV5-1 to TRBJ1-5; tentative D call: TRBD1 (5 bases). This CDR3 region has 14 residues. The V end lost 3 bases, the J end lost 5 bases, and 12 bases lay between the germline ends. The germline V gene encodes CDR1 SGHRS and CDR2 YFSETQ. CDR3 loop: CASSWDGEHQPQHF. In DNA, the CDR3 is TGCGCCAGCAGCTGGGACGGGGAGCATCAGCCCCAGCATTTT. Filled out from reference TRBV5-1 and TRBJ1-5, the complete variable domain reads KAGVTQTPRYLIKTRGQQVTLSCSPISGHRSVSWYQQTPGQGLQFLFEYFSETQRNKGNFPGRFSGRQFSNSRSEMNVSTLELGDSALYLCASSWDGEHQPQHFGDGTRLSIL.

This chain uses TRBV5-1 with TRBJ1-1; TRBD1 matches 10 bases. Losses at the gene ends were 0 bases for V and 1 base for J; bases not matched to a gene: 0. CDR1 SGHRS and CDR2 YFSETQ come from the germline V gene. The CDR3 totals 15 residues. The CDR3 sequence: CASSLGDRGNTEAFF. The CDR3 DNA follows: TGCGCCAGCAGCTTGGGGGACAGGGGGAACACTGAAGCTTTCTTT.

Turning to this clone: The same CDR3 is also encoded by other DNA sequences in this sample. V gene TRBV27 combines with J gene TRBJ1-1; D not certain. This CDR3 region has 12 residues. Germline V gene sequence: CDR1 MNHEY, CDR2 SMNVEV (reference sequence). V was clipped by 6 bases and J by 1 base, with 6 bases between them. CDR3 nucleotide sequence: TGTGCCAGCAGAGACGGGAACACTGAAGCTTTCTTT. It encodes CASRDGNTEAFF.

This clone was picked up one time. This sequence joins TRBV27 and TRBJ2-7; 10 bases map to TRBD1. The CDR3 extends over 19 amino acids. V lost 2 bases and J lost 0; bases outside the gene matches: 13. Looked up from germline, CDR1 is MNHEY and CDR2 is SMNVEV (reference sequence). CDR3 residues: CASSLRVPGQGPSSYEQYF. The CDR3 nucleotides read TGTGCCAGCAGTTTAAGAGTCCCGGGACAGGGGCCAAGCTCCTACGAGCAGTACTTC.

Written as DNA, the CDR3 is TGTGCCAGCAGCGCAGGGTCCTCCGGAAACACCATATATTTT. Translation gives CASSAGSSGNTIYF. The V call is TRBV7-2, the J call TRBJ1-3; D might be TRBD1 (5 bases). Germline CDR1 reads SGHTA; CDR2 reads FQGNSA. Trimming stripped 5 bases from V and 4 bases from J, with 12 bases between. CDR3 length equals 14 residues.

V and J are TRBV11-2 and TRBJ1-3; D is uncertain. Trimming removed 3 bases from V and 0 bases from J, with 9 bases in between. CDR1 is SGHAT, CDR2 FQNNGV, per germline. The CDR3 is 15 residues long. As DNA, the CDR3 is TGTGCCAGCAGCTTCGCTACAGTCTCTGGAAACACCATATATTTT. This translates into CASSFATVSGNTIYF. Looking up the rest from reference TRBV11-2 and TRBJ1-3 gives the full variable domain: EAGVAQSPRYKIIEKRQSVAFWCNPISGHATLYWYQQILGQGPKLLIQFQNNGVVDDSQLPKDRFSAERLKGVDSTLKIQPAKLEDSAVYLCASSFATVSGNTIYFGEGSWLTVV.

The chain couples TRBV27 to TRBJ1-6; 9 positions match TRBD1. V was pared by 6 bases and J by 0 bases, with 9 bases of the junction left unmatched. CDR3 length: 18 amino acids. Germline CDR1 and CDR2: MNHEY and SMNVEV (reference sequence). CDR3 nucleotide sequence: TGTGCCAGCAGGGCGGGACAGGGTACGAGCTCCTATAATTCACCCCTCCACTTT. Translating it yields CASRAGQGTSSYNSPLHF.

The chain uses TRBV28 and TRBJ1-1, with TRBD1 matching 9 bases. Germline assignment: CDR1 MDHEN and CDR2 SYDVKM. Trimming at V came to 6 bases and at J to 10 bases, leaving 6 bases not matched to a gene. The CDR3 has 12 amino acids. The CDR3 DNA follows: TGTGCCAGCAGGGGGGACAGGGTGGCAGCTTTCTTT. Translating it yields CASRGDRVAAFF.

The chain recombines TRBV7-8 with TRBJ2-1, with 9 positions matching TRBD1. The V gene end was trimmed by 5 bases and the J gene end by 2 bases; junction bases not matched to a gene: 4. The CDR3 consists of 15 residues. Germline V gene lookup returns CDR1 SGHVS and CDR2 FQNEAQ. CDR3 DNA: TGTGCCAGCAGCACCCGGGACAGGGCCTACAATGAGCAGTTCTTC. Translated, it gives CASSTRDRAYNEQFF. Full variable domain (rest looked up from reference TRBV7-8 and TRBJ2-1): GAGVSQSPRYKVAKRGQDVALRCDPISGHVSLFWYQQALGQGPEFLTYFQNEAQLDKSGLPSDRFFAERPEGSVSTLKIQRTQQEDSAVYLCASSTRDRAYNEQFFGPGTRLTVL.

The chain combines TRBV18 with TRBJ1-6, with 8 bases that match TRBD1. CDR3 size: 14 residues. The germline gives CDR1 KGHSH, CDR2 LQKENI. Trimming cost V 6 bases and J 5 bases; bases outside gene matches: 3. The DNA for the CDR3 is TGTGCCAGCTCCCCGGGACAGGATAATTCACCCCTCCACTTT. Its translation is CASSPGQDNSPLHF.

The rearrangement links TRBV30 to TRBJ1-5; D perhaps matches TRBD1 (5 bases). The CDR3 covers 14 residues. The germline CDR1 and CDR2 sequences are GTSNPN and SVGIG (reference sequence). Trimming pared 0 bases from V and 5 bases from J, leaving 11 bases between. CDR3: CAWSVGGLDQPQHF. Written as DNA, the CDR3 is TGTGCCTGGAGTGTCGGGGGACTTGATCAGCCCCAGCATTTT.

This sequence joins TRBV6-1 and TRBJ1-5; no clear D. Germline V CDR1 and CDR2: MNHNS, SASEGT. The V gene lost 7 bases and the J gene lost 5 bases, with 12 bases spanning the gap. The CDR3 totals 13 residues. For the CDR3, the DNA is TGTGCCAGCACCCTAAAGGGAGATCAGCCCCAGCATTTT. It yields the protein CASTLKGDQPQHF.

The V call is TRBV2, the J call TRBJ2-3, with no clear D. Between the trimmed V and J ends, which lost 6 bases and 5 bases, there was a span of 9 bases. The V gene's germline CDR1 is SNHLY and CDR2 FYNNEI. There are 12 residues in the CDR3. CDR3 loop: CASRLNLDTQYF. CDR3 DNA: TGTGCCAGCAGGCTTAATTTAGATACGCAGTATTTT.

This sequence joins TRBV9 and TRBJ1-2; 7 bases align to TRBD1. This CDR3 region has 15 residues. Trimming removed 3 bases from V and 4 bases from J; junction bases left unmatched: 9. The germline gives CDR1 SGDLS, CDR2 YYNGEE. CDR3 DNA: TGTGCCAGCAGCGCCCCTCCGGGACAGACCTATGGCTACACCTTC. Protein: CASSAPPGQTYGYTF. Full variable domain (missing parts from reference TRBV9 and TRBJ1-2): DSGVTQTPKHLITATGQRVTLRCSPRSGDLSVYWYQQSLDQGLQFLIQYYNGEERAKGNILERFSAQQFPDLHSELNLSSLELGDSALYFCASSAPPGQTYGYTFGSGTRLTVV.

The CDR3 spells CASRRDDRPNQPQHF. For the CDR3, the DNA is TGTGCCAGCAGACGTGATGACAGGCCAAATCAGCCCCAGCATTTT. This chain links TRBV4-2 with TRBJ1-5; possible D gene TRBD1, 6 bases. The CDR3 spans 15 residues. Germline assignment: CDR1 LGHNA and CDR2 YNFKEQ. With 6 bases removed from V and 4 bases from J, the gap between germline ends came to 16 bases.

J is TRBJ2-5 and V is TRBV9; TRBD2 matches 16 bases. This CDR3 is built from 17 residues. The junction had 6 bases not matched to a gene; V was cut back by 4 bases and J by 3 bases. The germline CDR1 and CDR2 sequences are SGDLS and YYNGEE. The CDR3 protein is CASSLGLAGGSKETQYF. In DNA, the CDR3 is TGTGCCAGCAGCCTGGGACTAGCGGGGGGGTCGAAAGAGACCCAGTACTTC.

The CDR3 reads CASSLTGGQETQYF. DNA of the CDR3: TGTGCCAGCAGCTTGACCGGGGGCCAAGAGACCCAGTACTTC. The chain links TRBV5-4 to TRBJ2-5; perhaps TRBD2 as D (6 bases). The CDR3 covers 14 residues. Germline values: CDR1 SGHNT, CDR2 YYREEE (reference sequence). The V end lost 1 base, the J end lost 1 base, and 8 bases lay between the germline ends.

This clone is deemed medium-sized (0.01 to 0.1%). In nucleotides, the CDR3 is TGTGCCAGCAGTCGAGGGGCGGTCAACACTGAAGCTTTCTTT. Its translation is CASSRGAVNTEAFF. The chain carries TRBV27 and TRBJ1-1, with TRBD1 as a possible D gene (5 bases). CDR3 length: 14 amino acids. The germline V and J ends were trimmed by 5 bases and 2 bases, with 12 bases remaining between them. Germline V gives CDR1 MNHEY, CDR2 SMNVEV (reference sequence).

CDR3 loop: CASSLWNGNQPQHF. The CDR3 coding sequence is TGTGCCAGCAGTCTTTGGAATGGCAATCAGCCCCAGCATTTT. This chain links TRBV5-8 with TRBJ1-5; D is ambiguous. Trimming shortened V by 5 bases and J by 2 bases, and 11 bases separated the two germline ends. This CDR3 has 14 residues. Germline assignment: CDR1 SGHTS and CDR2 YDEGEE.

This chain joins TRBV28 and TRBJ2-2; 11 bases align to TRBD1. Germline V lookup: CDR1 MDHEN, CDR2 SYDVKM. Trimming removed 8 bases from V and 4 bases from J; junction bases left unmatched: 3. The CDR3 runs to 14 residues. The CDR3 nucleotides read TGTGCCAGCGGGGGGACAGGGGGCACCGGGGAGCTGTTTTTT. Amino acid sequence: CASGGTGGTGELFF.

This clone was counted a single time. The chain combines TRBV10-3 with TRBJ1-1; the D is unclear. V was shortened by 0 bases and J by 0 bases, with 8 bases between the two germline ends. This CDR3 contains 15 residues. Germline assignment: CDR1 ENHRY and CDR2 SYGVKD. The CDR3 reads CAISESVFMNTEAFF. The CDR3 coding sequence is TGTGCCATCAGTGAGTCTGTTTTTATGAACACTGAAGCTTTCTTT.